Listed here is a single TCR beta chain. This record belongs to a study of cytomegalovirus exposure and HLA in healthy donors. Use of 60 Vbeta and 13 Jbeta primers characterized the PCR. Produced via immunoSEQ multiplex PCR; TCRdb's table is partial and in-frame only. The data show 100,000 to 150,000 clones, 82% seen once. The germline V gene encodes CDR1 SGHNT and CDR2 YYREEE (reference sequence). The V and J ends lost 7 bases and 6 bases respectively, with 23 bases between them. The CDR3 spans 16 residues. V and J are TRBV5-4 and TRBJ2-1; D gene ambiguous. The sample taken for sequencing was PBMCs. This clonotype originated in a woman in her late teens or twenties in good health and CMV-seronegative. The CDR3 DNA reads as TGTGCCAGCTCCAATGATCTCCTCTCCCGGTCCAATGAGCAGTTCTTC. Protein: CASSNDLLSRSNEQFF.